The clone carrying this T cell receptor (beta chain) was seen only a few times. CDR1 is SGHRS, CDR2 YFSETQ, per germline. The V and J ends lost 0 bases and 0 bases respectively, with 6 bases between them. The CDR3 runs to 14 residues. This sample was included in a study of blood T cell repertoires in COVID-19. Libraries were prepared by immunoSEQ multiplex PCR; TCRdb keeps only in-frame clonotypes and omits some of them. Among 250,000 or so clones listed, around 87% were seen once. The sequence was collected from a woman aged 60-70 years with COVID-19, enrolled during active disease. The rearrangement uses TRBV5-1 and TRBJ1-1; possible D gene TRBD1, 5 bases. Sequencing was carried out using peripheral blood. This chain's CDR3 is CASSLEGVNTEAFF. CDR3 nucleotides: TGCGCCAGCAGCTTGGAAGGGGTGAACACTGAAGCTTTCTTT.